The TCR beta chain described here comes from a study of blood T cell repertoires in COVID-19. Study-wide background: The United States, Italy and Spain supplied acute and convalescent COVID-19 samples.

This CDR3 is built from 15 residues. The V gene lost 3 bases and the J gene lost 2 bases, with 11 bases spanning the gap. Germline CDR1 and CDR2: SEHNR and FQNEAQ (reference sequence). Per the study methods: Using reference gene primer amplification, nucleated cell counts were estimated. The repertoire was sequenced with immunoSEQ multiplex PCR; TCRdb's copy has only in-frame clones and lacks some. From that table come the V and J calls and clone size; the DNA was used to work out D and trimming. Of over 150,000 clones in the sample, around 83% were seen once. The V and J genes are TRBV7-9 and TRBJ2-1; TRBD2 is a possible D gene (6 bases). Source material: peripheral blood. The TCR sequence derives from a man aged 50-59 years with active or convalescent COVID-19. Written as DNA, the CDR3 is TGTGCCAGCAGCTTTCGGGGGACTGCCTACAATGAGCAGTTCTTC. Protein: CASSFRGTAYNEQFF.